The 30 T cell receptor beta chains listed next were all sequenced from one sample in a study of T cell changes during pregnancy in multiple sclerosis. Sequencing was performed with immunoSEQ multiplex PCR; in TCRdb, only in-frame clones are kept and a portion is missing. The table lists about 40,000 clones, around nine tenths of them singletons, with about 0.4% in the top ten. The source was CD4+ T cells from peripheral blood mononuclear cells, collected in the third trimester of pregnancy. The receptor set was obtained from a female donor with multiple sclerosis, enrolled in a pregnancy study.

The V and J genes are TRBV11-2 and TRBJ2-3, with 7 bases that match TRBD2. CDR1 and CDR2 from the germline V gene are SGHAT and FQNNGV. The CDR3 has 16 residues. The V segment lost 6 bases and the J segment 2 bases; nucleotides outside the gene matches: 11. The CDR3 coding sequence is TGTGCCAGCAGTTCGTTGTGGGAGGGAAACACAGATACGCAGTATTTT. Protein sequence: CASSSLWEGNTDTQYF.

The CDR3 DNA is TGTGCCAGCAGCAAGTCAATCGGGGACAGCTTGTACCAAGAGACCCAGTACTTC. This codes for CASSKSIGDSLYQETQYF. The chain uses TRBV21-1 and TRBJ2-5; the table's D gene call, TRBD1, was not cross checked with the DNA. TRBV21-1 is a pseudogene segment. This CDR3 comprises 18 residues.

This sequence joins TRBV7-8 and TRBJ2-1; 11 bases are a match to TRBD2. CDR1 and CDR2 (germline): SGHVS, FQNEAQ. CDR3 length equals 16 residues. Germline trimming cut 6 bases from V and 2 bases from J; bases unmatched to any gene: 6. CDR3: CASSRSGRATYNEQFF. The CDR3 DNA sequence: TGTGCCAGCAGTCGTAGCGGGAGGGCAACCTACAATGAGCAGTTCTTC.

On this clone itself: The sample contains more than one DNA sequence encoding this CDR3. The chain is built from TRBV28 and TRBJ2-7; 9 bases line up with TRBD2. Per germline, CDR1 MDHEN and CDR2 SYDVKM. The CDR3 length is 14 residues. Trimming cost V 2 bases and J 7 bases; bases outside gene matches: 6. The CDR3: CASSLRLAGKEQYF. In nucleotides, the CDR3 is TGTGCCAGCAGTTTACGCCTAGCGGGAAAAGAGCAGTACTTC. The variable domain in full, with the rest retrieved from reference TRBV28 and TRBJ2-7, is DVKVTQSSRYLVKRTGEKVFLECVQDMDHENMFWYRQDPGLGLRLIYFSYDVKMKEKGDIPEGYSVSREKKERFSLILESASTNQTSMYLCASSLRLAGKEQYFGPGTRLTVT.

This clone came up once. V and J are TRBV2 and TRBJ2-4; 9 positions match TRBD2. Germline-derived CDR1 and CDR2 are SNHLY and FYNNEI. The CDR3 has 17 amino acids. The ends lost 0 bases at V and 4 bases at J; junction bases unmatched: 7. The CDR3 sequence: CASSEALVTSGKNIQYF. CDR3 DNA sequence: TGTGCCAGCAGTGAAGCGCTAGTGACTAGCGGAAAAAACATTCAGTACTTC.

V and J are TRBV28 and TRBJ2-1; D might be TRBD2 (5 bases). Germline V gene lookup returns CDR1 MDHEN and CDR2 SYDVKM. This CDR3 is 15 amino acids long. V was trimmed by 5 bases and J by 7 bases, leaving 18 bases between them. The CDR3: CASSITSPPGNEQFF. The CDR3 nucleotides read TGTGCCAGCAGTATAACTAGTCCCCCCGGGAATGAGCAGTTCTTC. The full variable domain, rest sourced from reference TRBV28 and TRBJ2-1, is DVKVTQSSRYLVKRTGEKVFLECVQDMDHENMFWYRQDPGLGLRLIYFSYDVKMKEKGDIPEGYSVSREKKERFSLILESASTNQTSMYLCASSITSPPGNEQFFGPGTRLTVL.

The rearrangement links TRBV6-1 to TRBJ1-5, with a tentative D call TRBD1 (6 bases). This CDR3 has 14 residues. Deletions cut 7 bases from V and 2 bases from J, with 12 bases between. Per the germline V gene, CDR1 is MNHNS and CDR2 is SASEGT. CDR3: CASIDSGGNQPQHF. CDR3 coding DNA: TGTGCCAGCATCGATTCAGGGGGCAATCAGCCCCAGCATTTT.

The genes are TRBV5-1 and TRBJ2-1; the D gene is possibly TRBD2 (6 bases). V was clipped by 0 bases and J by 0 bases, with 16 bases between them. The germline gives CDR1 SGHRS, CDR2 YFSETQ. The CDR3 is 18 residues long. The CDR3 region has the DNA TGCGCCAGCAGCTTGGTCGTATTAGCGGACGGCTCCTACAATGAGCAGTTCTTC. It yields the protein CASSLVVLADGSYNEQFF.

The chain is built from TRBV19 and TRBJ1-2; D ambiguous. V was trimmed by 5 bases and J by 6 bases, leaving 25 bases between them. This CDR3 contains 17 residues. Germline values: CDR1 LNHDA, CDR2 SQIVND (reference sequence). The CDR3 bases are TGTGCCAGTAGTTTCCGCCGCGGGCAGGAGAAAGATAATGGCTACACCTTC. Translated, it gives CASSFRRGQEKDNGYTF.

This rearrangement joins TRBV7-3 to TRBJ2-5, with D possibly matching TRBD1 (6 bases). V shed 1 base and J shed 3 bases, with 12 bases lying between them. This CDR3 has 15 amino acids. CDR1 and CDR2 from the germline V gene are SGHTA and FQGTGA. The CDR3 coding sequence is TGTGCCAGCAGCTTAAGTTCCAGGGGCAAAGAGACCCAGTACTTC. Amino acids: CASSLSSRGKETQYF.

The rearrangement joins TRBV5-1 to TRBJ2-3, with TRBD2 matching over 7 bases. J was trimmed by 5 bases and V by 0 bases; bases with no gene match: 3. CDR3 length: 14 amino acids. CDR1 is SGHRS, CDR2 YFSETQ, per germline. The CDR3 here is CASSLAGGRDTQYF. In nucleotides, the CDR3 is TGCGCCAGCAGCTTGGCGGGAGGACGAGATACGCAGTATTTT.

This clone came up a few times. The V gene is TRBV30, the J gene TRBJ1-2; perhaps TRBD1 as D (5 bases). Trimming pared 3 bases from V and 4 bases from J, leaving 9 bases between. The CDR3 runs 12 residues. In germline, CDR1 is GTSNPN, CDR2 SVGIG (reference sequence). DNA of the CDR3: TGTGCCTGGAGACAGGTTCTCTATGGCTACACCTTC. Protein: CAWRQVLYGYTF.

V is TRBV2 and J is TRBJ2-1; tentatively, D is TRBD1 (6 bases). Per the germline V gene, CDR1 is SNHLY and CDR2 is FYNNEI. The V and J ends lost 6 bases and 9 bases respectively, with 24 bases between them. The CDR3 contains 16 residues. Written as DNA, the CDR3 is TGTGCCAGCAGAGATCTAGCCTCAGGGGCCCCAGGTGAGCAGTTCTTC. Its translation is CASRDLASGAPGEQFF.

The chain has TRBV11-2 and TRBJ2-1; D is uncertain. Germline CDR1 is SGHAT and CDR2 is FQNNGV. CDR3 length: 15 residues. V lost 3 bases to trimming and J lost 5 bases, with 14 bases between them. The CDR3 bases are TGTGCCAGCAGCTTTTCTGGCGGCCCAGACAATGAGCAGTTCTTC. This translates into CASSFSGGPDNEQFF. The full variable domain, rest sourced from reference TRBV11-2 and TRBJ2-1, is EAGVAQSPRYKIIEKRQSVAFWCNPISGHATLYWYQQILGQGPKLLIQFQNNGVVDDSQLPKDRFSAERLKGVDSTLKIQPAKLEDSAVYLCASSFSGGPDNEQFFGPGTRLTVL.

V is TRBV5-4 and J is TRBJ1-5; a weak D match, TRBD1 (6 bases). Germline CDR1 is SGHNT and CDR2 is YYREEE (reference sequence). V lost 4 bases and J lost 9, with 14 bases in between. The CDR3 is 13 amino acids. CDR3 loop: CASSPGTPGPQHF. The CDR3 coding sequence is TGTGCCAGCAGCCCGGGGACACCTGGGCCCCAGCATTTT.

V is TRBV19 and J is TRBJ2-7, with D maybe TRBD1 (5 bases). V shed 3 bases and J shed 2 bases, with 14 bases lying between them. Per germline, CDR1 LNHDA and CDR2 SQIVND (reference sequence). This CDR3 comprises 15 residues. The CDR3, as DNA: TGTGCCAGTAGTATGGCGCCAGGGAAACCCTACGAGCAGTACTTC. It translates to CASSMAPGKPYEQYF.

The V gene is TRBV30, the J gene TRBJ2-1, with 8 bases aligning to TRBD2. Germline V gives CDR1 GTSNPN, CDR2 SVGIG (reference sequence). Trimming took 1 base from V and 9 from J; bases not matched to a gene: 5. The CDR3 runs to 13 residues. CDR3 region: CAWSAPSGGEQFF. The CDR3, as DNA: TGTGCCTGGAGTGCTCCAAGCGGGGGTGAGCAGTTCTTC.

The V call is TRBV19, the J call TRBJ2-5, with 9 bases fitting TRBD1. CDR3 length equals 15 residues. V lost 3 bases and J lost 4; bases outside the gene matches: 6. The germline V gene has CDR1 LNHDA and CDR2 SQIVND (reference sequence). The chain's CDR3 is CASSILDRGGETQYF. Written as DNA, the CDR3 is TGTGCCAGTAGTATTCTGGACAGGGGCGGAGAGACCCAGTACTTC.

V usage is TRBV11-2 and J usage is TRBJ2-3; 9 bases are a match to TRBD1. With V trimmed by 0 bases and J by 0 bases, 1 base remained unmatched. The CDR3 covers 16 residues. CDR1 SGHAT and CDR2 FQNNGV come from the germline V gene. The CDR3: CASSLEQGASTDTQYF. The CDR3 nucleotides are TGTGCCAGCAGCTTAGAACAGGGGGCGAGCACAGATACGCAGTATTTT.

The chain joins TRBV6-5 to TRBJ2-1; 7 bases match TRBD1. Germline assignment: CDR1 MNHEY and CDR2 SVGAGI. V shed 6 bases, J shed 7 bases, and the junction held 9 bases outside the gene matches. This CDR3 has 14 amino acids. The CDR3 reads CASRPGQRFNEQFF. In DNA form, the CDR3 reads TGTGCCAGCAGGCCGGGACAGAGATTTAATGAGCAGTTCTTC.

V is TRBV5-1 and J is TRBJ1-3; D remains unclear. This CDR3 has 16 amino acids. Germline loops: CDR1 SGHRS, CDR2 YFSETQ. V shed 3 bases and J shed 4 bases, with 17 bases lying between them. CDR3 sequence: CASSSGGRGGGNTIYF. As DNA, the CDR3 is TGCGCCAGCAGCTCCGGAGGGCGGGGAGGAGGAAACACCATATATTTT.

Note on this clone: One junction end does not reproduce the germline sequence, and a read error may be involved. The chain couples TRBV30 to TRBJ1-1; a possible D gene is TRBD1 (5 bases). Germline V gene sequence: CDR1 GTSNPN, CDR2 SVGIG (reference sequence). CDR3 size: 12 residues. The CDR3, as DNA: TGTGCCTGGAAAAGGGGAAGTACTGAAGTTTTCTTT. Protein product: CAWKRGSTEVFF.

The chain has TRBV11-2 and TRBJ2-4; D gene uncertain. The length of the CDR3 is 19 residues. V was pared by 1 base and J by 3 bases, with 22 bases between. CDR1 is SGHAT and CDR2 is FQNNGV in the germline V gene. The CDR3 nucleotides read TGTGCCAGCAGCTTAGGGAGCGTTCTTGGTAGCCCGAACAAAAACATTCAGTACTTC. It codes for CASSLGSVLGSPNKNIQYF.

The genes are TRBV9 and TRBJ2-1; D might be TRBD1 (6 bases). CDR3 length equals 15 residues. The germline V gene has CDR1 SGDLS and CDR2 YYNGEE. Trimming pared 0 bases from V and 7 bases from J, leaving 14 bases between. In DNA form, the CDR3 reads TGTGCCAGCAGCGTAGCTGAGGGGGTCGGGAATGAGCAGTTCTTC. Protein product: CASSVAEGVGNEQFF.

This clone has just one count. This chain uses TRBV5-1 with TRBJ2-3; 9 bases match TRBD2. This CDR3 is 16 amino acids long. CDR1 is SGHRS, CDR2 YFSETQ, per germline. V was pared by 0 bases and J by 6 bases, with 8 bases of the junction left unmatched. CDR3 in DNA: TGCGCCAGCAGCTTGGCCGTAGCGGGAGCGAGGGATACGCAGTATTTT. Its translation is CASSLAVAGARDTQYF.

The chain is built from TRBV27 and TRBJ2-3; 9 nucleotides align to TRBD2. Germline trimming cut 2 bases from V and 8 bases from J; bases unmatched to any gene: 8. CDR3 length: 15 amino acids. Germline V gene sequence: CDR1 MNHEY, CDR2 SMNVEV (reference sequence). In DNA form, the CDR3 reads TGTGCCAGCAGTTTAGATAGGACTAGCGTCGGTACGCAGTATTTT. Amino acids: CASSLDRTSVGTQYF.

The chain joins TRBV28 to TRBJ1-1, with D hard to call. The length of the CDR3 is 16 residues. The germline V gene has CDR1 MDHEN and CDR2 SYDVKM. With 6 bases removed from V and 0 bases from J, the gap between germline ends came to 17 bases. CDR3: CASSSPGGPLNTEAFF. CDR3 DNA sequence: TGTGCCAGCAGCTCACCAGGAGGGCCCTTGAACACTGAAGCTTTCTTT.

The chain carries TRBV10-3 and TRBJ1-2, with TRBD1 matching over 8 bases. With V trimmed by 4 bases and J by 3 bases, 10 bases remained unmatched. The CDR3 totals 16 residues. CDR1 and CDR2 from the germline V gene are ENHRY and SYGVKD. CDR3 amino acids: CAISVPIGTGHYGYTF. CDR3 bases: TGTGCCATCAGTGTCCCTATAGGGACAGGACACTATGGCTACACCTTC.

This clone was seen just once. CDR3 amino acids: CASSHREGFGYTGELFF. The CDR3 bases are TGTGCCAGCTCCCACAGAGAGGGATTTGGCTACACCGGGGAGCTGTTTTTT. The genes are TRBV18 and TRBJ2-2; maybe TRBD2 (5 bases). The CDR3 loop spans 17 amino acids. The V end was cut by 6 bases, the J end by 3 bases, with 20 bases between. The germline V gene has CDR1 KGHSH and CDR2 LQKENI.

This chain joins TRBV29-1 and TRBJ2-2; perhaps TRBD1 as D (6 bases). Germline V gene data show CDR1 as SQVTM and CDR2 as ANQGSEA. V lost 3 bases and J lost 4, with 12 bases in between. The CDR3 contains 14 residues. The CDR3 loop reads CSVDGPGVTGELFF. Written as DNA, the CDR3 is TGCAGCGTTGATGGTCCAGGGGTCACCGGGGAGCTGTTTTTT.